This entry is about one TCR beta chain. Its antigen is as yet unknown. This sample is drawn from a study of beta chain features in type 1 diabetes. Regarding the study as a whole: Sampled from patients, naive, central memory and Treg TCRB repertoires appeared more similar than those sampled from healthy donors. In every one of the four CD4+ subsets, TCRB CDR3s were moderately but significantly shorter in Type 1 diabetes patients. PCR may have favored shorter templates equally in patients and controls.

The isolated RNA, all of it, was reverse transcribed, so expressed TCRB transcripts were what got sequenced. Clones were read by immunoSEQ multiplex PCR, and TCRdb kept only the in-frame ones, dropping some. The sample contains 250,000 to 350,000 clones, 13% to 15% of which appear only once. Looked up from germline, CDR1 is SGHTA and CDR2 is FQGTGA. Trimming left V 1 base short and J 3 bases short, with 13 bases between. This CDR3 is built from 15 residues. In total, each donor contributed a single heparinised blood draw that averaged about 110 mL. The purity of all sorted populations exceeded 95%. The chain employs TRBV7-3 and TRBJ2-7, with D perhaps matching TRBD2 (5 bases). The specimen sequenced was naive CD4+ T cells from blood. This TCR came from a man aged 30 to 45 with type 1 diabetes. Here the CDR3 DNA reads TGTGCCAGCAGCTTAAGCCCAAGCGGTGTCTACGAGCAGTACTTC. Protein: CASSLSPSGVYEQYF.